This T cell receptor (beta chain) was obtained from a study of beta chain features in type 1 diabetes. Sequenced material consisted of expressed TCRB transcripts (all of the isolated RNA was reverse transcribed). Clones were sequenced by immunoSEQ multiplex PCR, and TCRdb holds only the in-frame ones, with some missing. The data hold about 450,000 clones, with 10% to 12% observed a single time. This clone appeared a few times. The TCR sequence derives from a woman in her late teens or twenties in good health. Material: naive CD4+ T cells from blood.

The CDR3: CASSETGSLNTEAFF. The CDR3 DNA sequence: TGTGCCAGCAGCGAGACAGGTTCCCTGAACACTGAAGCTTTCTTT. The J gene is TRBJ1-1, the V gene TRBV7-9; perhaps TRBD1 as D (6 bases). The CDR3 extends over 15 amino acids. Between the trimmed V and J ends, which lost 5 bases and 0 bases, there was a span of 13 bases. CDR1 is SEHNR and CDR2 is FQNEAQ in the germline V gene (reference sequence).